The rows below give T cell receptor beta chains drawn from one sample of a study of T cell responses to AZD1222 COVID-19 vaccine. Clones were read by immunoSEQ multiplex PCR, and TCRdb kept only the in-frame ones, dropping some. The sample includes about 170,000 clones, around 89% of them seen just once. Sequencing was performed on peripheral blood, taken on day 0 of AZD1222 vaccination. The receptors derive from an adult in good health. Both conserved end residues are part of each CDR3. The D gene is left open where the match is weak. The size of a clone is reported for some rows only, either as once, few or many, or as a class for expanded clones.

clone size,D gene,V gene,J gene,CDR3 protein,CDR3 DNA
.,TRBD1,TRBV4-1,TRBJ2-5,CASSQPGQGSKTQYF,TGCGCCAGCAGCCAACCAGGACAGGGGTCGAAGACCCAGTACTTC
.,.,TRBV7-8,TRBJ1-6,CASSSGDFMGSPLHF,TGTGCCAGCAGCTCTGGGGACTTTATGGGTTCACCCCTCCACTTT
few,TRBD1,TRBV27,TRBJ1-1,CASRRSPGQGFMNTEAFF,TGTGCCAGCAGGCGCTCCCCGGGACAGGGGTTTATGAACACTGAAGCTTTCTTT
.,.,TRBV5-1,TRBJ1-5,CASSLEGIWDQPQHF,TGCGCCAGCAGCTTGGAGGGTATTTGGGATCAGCCCCAGCATTTT
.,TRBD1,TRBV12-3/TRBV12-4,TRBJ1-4,CASSWTGGEKLFF,TGTGCCAGCAGTTGGACAGGGGGCGAAAAACTGTTTTTT
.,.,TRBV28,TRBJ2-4,CASSLSPGILKNIQYF,TGTGCCAGCAGTTTATCTCCCGGGATTCTCAAAAACATTCAGTACTTC
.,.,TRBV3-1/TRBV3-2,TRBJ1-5,CASSQGGVQPQHF,TGTGCCAGCAGCCAAGGAGGGGTTCAGCCCCAGCATTTT
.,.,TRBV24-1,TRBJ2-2,CATSRGYPGELFF,TGTGCCACCAGCCGGGGTTATCCCGGGGAGCTGTTTTTT
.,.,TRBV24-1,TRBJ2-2,CATSVSDTGELFF,TGTGCCACCAGTGTTTCAGACACCGGGGAGCTGTTTTTT
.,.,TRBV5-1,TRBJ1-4,CASSTGGRDEKLFF,TGCGCCAGCAGTACTGGGGGAAGAGATGAAAAACTGTTTTTT
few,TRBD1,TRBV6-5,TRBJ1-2,CASSPQGGAARGYTF,TGTGCCAGCAGTCCCCAGGGGGGCGCCGCTCGGGGCTACACCTTC
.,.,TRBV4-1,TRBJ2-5,CASSQERVKETQYF,TGCGCCAGCAGCCAAGAACGTGTAAAAGAGACCCAGTACTTC
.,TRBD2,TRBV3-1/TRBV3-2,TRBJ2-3,CASSQVPTLAGGRTDTQYF,TGTGCCAGCAGCCAAGTGCCGACTCTAGCGGGGGGCCGCACAGATACGCAGTATTTT
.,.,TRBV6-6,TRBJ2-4,CASSYAQGRERDIQYF,TGTGCCAGCAGTTACGCACAGGGGCGTGAGCGGGACATTCAGTACTTC
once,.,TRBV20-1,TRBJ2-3,CSASPQDGSTQYF,TGCAGTGCTAGTCCTCAGGATGGAAGTACGCAGTATTTT
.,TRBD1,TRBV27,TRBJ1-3,CASSAWLNRGHSGNTIYF,TGTGCCAGCAGTGCTTGGCTTAACAGGGGGCATTCTGGAAACACCATATATTTT
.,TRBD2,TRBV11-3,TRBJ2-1,CASSLEVRLAGEAKQFF,TGTGCCAGCAGCTTAGAAGTTAGACTAGCGGGGGAGGCTAAGCAGTTCTTC
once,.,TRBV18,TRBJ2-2,CASSPRSGENTGELFF,TGTGCCAGCTCACCACGTTCTGGAGAAAACACCGGGGAGCTGTTTTTT
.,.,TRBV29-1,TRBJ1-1,CSVASGQFRTEAFF,TGCAGCGTTGCCTCCGGACAGTTCCGCACTGAAGCTTTCTTT
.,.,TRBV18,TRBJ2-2,CASSPQGTGELFF,TGTGCCAGCTCACCCCAGGGGACCGGGGAGCTGTTTTTT
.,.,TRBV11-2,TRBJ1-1,CASSLLLVKAEAFF,TGTGCCAGCAGCCTACTGTTGGTTAAGGCTGAAGCTTTCTTT
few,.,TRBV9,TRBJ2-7,CASSVGSFSGEQYF,TGTGCCAGCAGCGTAGGTTCTTTCTCGGGCGAGCAGTACTTC
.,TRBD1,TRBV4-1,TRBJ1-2,CASSQRGTGNYGYTF,TGCGCCAGCAGCCAAAGAGGGACAGGGAACTATGGCTACACCTTC
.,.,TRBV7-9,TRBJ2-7,CASGGQGHYEQYF,TGTGCCAGTGGGGGGCAGGGGCACTACGAGCAGTACTTC
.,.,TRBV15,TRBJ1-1,CATGGGMNTEAFF,TGTGCCACCGGGGGCGGGATGAACACTGAAGCTTTCTTT
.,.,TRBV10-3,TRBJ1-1,CAISRTDRNTEAFF,TGTGCCATCAGCCGAACGGACAGGAACACTGAAGCTTTCTTT
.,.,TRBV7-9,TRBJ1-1,CASSLGQSMTEAFF,TGTGCCAGCAGCTTAGGACAGTCGATGACTGAAGCTTTCTTT
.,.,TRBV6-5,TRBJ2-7,CASSVRRSSYEQYF,TGTGCCAGCAGCGTCCGACGGAGCTCCTACGAGCAGTACTTC
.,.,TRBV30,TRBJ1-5,CAWSEGQSNQPQHF,TGTGCCTGGAGCGAAGGACAGAGCAATCAGCCCCAGCATTTT
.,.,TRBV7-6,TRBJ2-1,CASSLREYNEQFF,TGTGCCAGCAGCTTAAGGGAGTACAATGAGCAGTTCTTC
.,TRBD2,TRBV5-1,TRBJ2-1,CASSLAASGTGEQFF,TGCGCCAGCAGCTTGGCGGCTAGCGGCACGGGTGAGCAGTTCTTC
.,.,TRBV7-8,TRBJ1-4,CASSLASGRDEKLFF,TGTGCCAGCAGCTTAGCCTCTGGACGTGATGAAAAACTGTTTTTT
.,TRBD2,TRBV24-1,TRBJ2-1,CATSRTSGGLDNEQFF,TGTGCCACCAGCAGGACTAGCGGGGGCCTCGACAATGAGCAGTTCTTC
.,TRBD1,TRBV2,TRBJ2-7,CASSGQGILSYEQYF,TGTGCCAGCAGTGGACAGGGGATATTGTCCTACGAGCAGTACTTC
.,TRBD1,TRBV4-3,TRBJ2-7,CASSQDKQGGYEQYF,TGCGCCAGCAGCCAAGATAAACAGGGGGGCTACGAGCAGTACTTC
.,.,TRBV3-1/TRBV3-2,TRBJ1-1,CASSQGTGTLDTEAFF,TGTGCCAGCAGCCAAGGTACAGGGACTCTGGACACTGAAGCTTTCTTT
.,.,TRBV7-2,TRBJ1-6,CASSAYTSSYNSPLHF,TGTGCCAGCAGCGCGTACACGAGCTCCTATAATTCACCCCTCCACTTT
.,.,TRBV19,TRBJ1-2,CASSINPGGYGYTF,TGTGCCAGTAGTATAAATCCAGGCGGCTATGGCTACACCTTC
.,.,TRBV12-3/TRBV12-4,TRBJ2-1,CASRPYNEQFF,TGTGCCAGCAGACCATACAATGAGCAGTTCTTC
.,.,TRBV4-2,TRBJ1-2,CASSQDRVGDGYTF,TGTGCCAGCAGCCAAGACCGCGTCGGGGATGGCTACACCTTC
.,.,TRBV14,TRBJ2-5,CASSQDIAGKETQYF,TGTGCCAGCAGCCAAGATATTGCAGGAAAAGAGACCCAGTACTTC